This T cell receptor beta chain was identified during a study of cytomegalovirus exposure and HLA in healthy donors. On the study more broadly: Unique TCR beta sequences numbering about 100 million came from 150 million to 200 million T cells in an earlier analysis. Most genotyped donors, around 78% of about 430, had Caucasian-associated genetic ancestry.

CDR1 and CDR2 from the germline V gene are LNHDA and SQIVND (reference sequence). The V end lost 8 bases, the J end lost 0 bases, and 11 bases lay between the germline ends. There are 14 residues in the CDR3. Primers included in the PCR were 60 Vbeta and 13 Jbeta primers. TCRdb's table, derived via immunoSEQ multiplex PCR, lists solely in-frame clones and lacks some. The sample totals about 64,000 clones. Study conclusions and caveats: Most CMV-associated TCR beta chains were later found to appear HLA-restricted. A highly shared variant cluster was judged a likely technical artifact.

With regard to this clone: As yet, its antigen is unknown.

V usage is TRBV19 and J usage is TRBJ1-3, with D hard to call. This sequence was found in a woman aged 18-35 years in good health and CMV-seronegative. Material: PBMCs. The CDR3 DNA is TGTGCCAGTCACCTGGGGAGCTCTGGAAACACCATATATTTT. It encodes CASHLGSSGNTIYF.